The rows below give T cell receptor beta chains drawn from one sample of a study of PD-L1 blockade in urothelial cancer. The method was immunoSEQ multiplex PCR; TCRdb's version includes in-frame clones alone and lacks a portion of them. The data show some 66,000 clones, approximately 83% seen once. The source material was PBMCs, sampled around atezolizumab (anti-PD-L1) treatment. These receptors came from a man between 60 and 70 years old with urothelial cancer. CDR3s include the opening cysteine and the closing phenylalanine or tryptophan. Fields, in order: clone size, J gene, D gene, V gene, CDR3 protein, CDR3 DNA. A D gene is named only where the DNA matches it firmly. Size is stated for part of the rows, as once, few or many counts, or as a class when the clone is expanded.

clone size: -
J gene: TRBJ2-7
D gene: -
V gene: TRBV7-9
CDR3 protein: CASSLGHFYEQYF
CDR3 DNA: TGTGCCAGCAGCTTAGGACACTTCTACGAGCAGTACTTC

clone size: -
J gene: TRBJ2-7
D gene: TRBD1
V gene: TRBV6-5
CDR3 protein: CASSQAYGTGYEQYF
CDR3 DNA: TGTGCCAGCAGTCAGGCGTACGGGACAGGGTACGAGCAGTACTTC

clone size: -
J gene: TRBJ1-1
D gene: -
V gene: TRBV18
CDR3 protein: CASSPGLLEAFF
CDR3 DNA: TGTGCCAGCTCACCAGGACTCCTAGAAGCTTTCTTT

clone size: -
J gene: TRBJ2-7
D gene: TRBD2
V gene: TRBV13
CDR3 protein: CASSPGTSGQYYEQYF
CDR3 DNA: TGTGCCAGCAGCCCCGGGACTAGCGGACAGTACTACGAGCAGTACTTC

clone size: -
J gene: TRBJ2-7
D gene: TRBD1
V gene: TRBV6-6
CDR3 protein: CASSPSGTGVGEQYF
CDR3 DNA: TGTGCCAGCAGTCCTTCCGGGACAGGGGTAGGCGAGCAGTACTTC

clone size: -
J gene: TRBJ2-3
D gene: TRBD2
V gene: TRBV6-1
CDR3 protein: CASSEAVAGGADTQYF
CDR3 DNA: TGTGCCAGCAGTGAAGCGGTCGCGGGGGGTGCAGATACGCAGTATTTT

clone size: -
J gene: TRBJ2-5
D gene: -
V gene: TRBV19
CDR3 protein: CASSSQTGRPETQYF
CDR3 DNA: TGTGCCAGTAGTTCTCAAACAGGGAGACCAGAGACCCAGTACTTC

clone size: few
J gene: TRBJ1-6
D gene: -
V gene: TRBV6-5
CDR3 protein: CASSYSWSSYNSPLHF
CDR3 DNA: TGTGCCAGCAGTTACTCGTGGAGCTCCTATAATTCACCCCTCCACTTT

clone size: -
J gene: TRBJ2-7
D gene: -
V gene: TRBV6-1
CDR3 protein: CASSGAYEQYF
CDR3 DNA: TGTGCCAGCAGTGGAGCCTACGAGCAGTACTTC

clone size: -
J gene: TRBJ2-1
D gene: -
V gene: TRBV29-1
CDR3 protein: CSGTGVGNEQFF
CDR3 DNA: TGCAGCGGGACTGGAGTTGGCAATGAGCAGTTCTTC

clone size: -
J gene: TRBJ2-3
D gene: TRBD2
V gene: TRBV4-1
CDR3 protein: CASSQLAGGQEDTQYF
CDR3 DNA: TGCGCCAGCAGCCAACTAGCGGGGGGGCAAGAAGATACGCAGTATTTT

clone size: -
J gene: TRBJ2-7
D gene: TRBD1
V gene: TRBV5-1
CDR3 protein: CASSPGDSSYEQYF
CDR3 DNA: TGCGCCAGCAGCCCAGGGGACAGCTCCTACGAGCAGTACTTC

clone size: once
J gene: TRBJ2-2
D gene: -
V gene: TRBV19
CDR3 protein: CASSKRQTDTGELFF
CDR3 DNA: TGTGCCAGTAGTAAACGACAGACCGACACCGGGGAGCTGTTTTTT

clone size: -
J gene: TRBJ1-1
D gene: TRBD1
V gene: TRBV7-9
CDR3 protein: CASRPDRLIEAFF
CDR3 DNA: TGTGCCAGCAGACCGGACAGGTTAATTGAAGCTTTCTTT

clone size: -
J gene: TRBJ1-5
D gene: -
V gene: TRBV2
CDR3 protein: CASSGRGPDPQHF
CDR3 DNA: TGTGCCAGCAGTGGGCGGGGACCCGACCCCCAGCATTTT

clone size: -
J gene: TRBJ2-1
D gene: TRBD1
V gene: TRBV19
CDR3 protein: CASSTRQGHNEQFF
CDR3 DNA: TGTGCCAGTAGTACCCGACAGGGTCACAATGAGCAGTTCTTC

clone size: -
J gene: TRBJ1-2
D gene: TRBD1
V gene: TRBV7-2
CDR3 protein: CASSLKTGSYGYTF
CDR3 DNA: TGTGCCAGCAGCCTAAAGACAGGGAGTTATGGCTACACCTTC

clone size: -
J gene: TRBJ2-1
D gene: TRBD2
V gene: TRBV7-2
CDR3 protein: CASSLVAGAGNEQFF
CDR3 DNA: TGTGCCAGCAGCTTAGTAGCGGGGGCCGGGAATGAGCAGTTCTTC

clone size: -
J gene: TRBJ1-2
D gene: -
V gene: TRBV5-4
CDR3 protein: CASSLVGGVFWGYTF
CDR3 DNA: TGTGCCAGCAGCTTGGTGGGGGGGGTCTTTTGGGGCTACACCTTC

clone size: -
J gene: TRBJ2-3
D gene: -
V gene: TRBV28
CDR3 protein: CASSLVRSTDTQYF
CDR3 DNA: TGTGCCAGCAGTTTAGTCAGAAGCACAGATACGCAGTATTTT

clone size: once
J gene: TRBJ1-4
D gene: TRBD1
V gene: TRBV5-1
CDR3 protein: CASSLALGQRNEKLFF
CDR3 DNA: TGCGCCAGCAGCCTTGCGTTGGGACAGCGAAATGAAAAACTGTTTTTT

clone size: -
J gene: TRBJ2-5
D gene: -
V gene: TRBV2
CDR3 protein: CASSEGPASGETQYF
CDR3 DNA: TGTGCCAGCAGTGAAGGTCCCGCAAGCGGCGAGACCCAGTACTTC

clone size: -
J gene: TRBJ2-4
D gene: TRBD2
V gene: TRBV19
CDR3 protein: CASSPPGLASRTQYF
CDR3 DNA: TGTGCCAGTAGTCCCCCGGGACTAGCGTCCCGTACTCAGTACTTC

clone size: few
J gene: TRBJ1-6
D gene: -
V gene: TRBV28
CDR3 protein: CASRIQGSHNSPLHF
CDR3 DNA: TGTGCCAGCCGAATCCAGGGAAGCCATAATTCACCCCTCCACTTT

clone size: -
J gene: TRBJ1-3
D gene: -
V gene: TRBV9
CDR3 protein: CASSVDVRPHGNTIYF
CDR3 DNA: TGTGCCAGCAGCGTAGATGTCAGGCCCCATGGAAACACCATATATTTT

clone size: -
J gene: TRBJ2-1
D gene: TRBD2
V gene: TRBV4-2
CDR3 protein: CASSTSVTRGSSYNEQFF
CDR3 DNA: TGTGCCAGCAGCACTTCCGTGACGCGGGGGAGCTCCTACAATGAGCAGTTCTTC

clone size: -
J gene: TRBJ1-2
D gene: -
V gene: TRBV11-2
CDR3 protein: CASSPDRTVGYTF
CDR3 DNA: TGTGCCAGCAGCCCTGACAGGACCGTTGGCTACACCTTC

clone size: -
J gene: TRBJ2-3
D gene: TRBD1
V gene: TRBV7-8
CDR3 protein: CASSWRTGSTDTQYF
CDR3 DNA: TGTGCCAGCAGCTGGCGGACAGGTAGCACAGATACGCAGTATTTT

clone size: -
J gene: TRBJ2-1
D gene: TRBD2
V gene: TRBV6-1
CDR3 protein: CASNTGLLGEQFF
CDR3 DNA: TGTGCCAGCAATACGGGACTACTGGGTGAGCAGTTCTTC

clone size: -
J gene: TRBJ2-2
D gene: TRBD2
V gene: TRBV5-1
CDR3 protein: CASTPGTSGVSRELFF
CDR3 DNA: TGCGCCAGCACCCCCGGGACTAGCGGCGTTAGTCGGGAGCTGTTTTTT

clone size: -
J gene: TRBJ2-7
D gene: TRBD1
V gene: TRBV6-1
CDR3 protein: CATQTGSGPSYEQYF
CDR3 DNA: TGTGCCACCCAGACAGGGTCAGGCCCCAGCTACGAGCAGTACTTC

clone size: -
J gene: TRBJ1-4
D gene: -
V gene: TRBV7-9
CDR3 protein: CASSLVGGNEKLFF
CDR3 DNA: TGTGCCAGCAGCTTAGTCGGGGGAAATGAAAAACTGTTTTTT

clone size: -
J gene: TRBJ2-3
D gene: TRBD2
V gene: TRBV19
CDR3 protein: CASSLGLAGGSTDTQYF
CDR3 DNA: TGTGCCAGTAGTCTTGGACTAGCGGGGGGCAGCACAGATACGCAGTATTTT

clone size: -
J gene: TRBJ2-3
D gene: TRBD2
V gene: TRBV2
CDR3 protein: CASRVLAGFNTQYF
CDR3 DNA: TGTGCCAGCAGGGTACTAGCGGGATTCAATACGCAGTATTTT

clone size: few
J gene: TRBJ1-1
D gene: -
V gene: TRBV19
CDR3 protein: CASSVRGSMSGPNTEAFF
CDR3 DNA: TGTGCCAGTAGTGTGCGAGGGAGCATGTCGGGTCCGAACACTGAAGCTTTCTTT

clone size: -
J gene: TRBJ2-5
D gene: -
V gene: TRBV15
CDR3 protein: CACSSTRQRRDFLTQYF
CDR3 DNA: TGTGCATGTAGTTCTACCCGACAGAGAAGAGATTTTTTGACCCAGTACTTC

clone size: -
J gene: TRBJ2-3
D gene: TRBD2
V gene: TRBV27
CDR3 protein: CASSFFGTSLFSGDTQYF
CDR3 DNA: TGTGCCAGCAGTTTCTTCGGGACTAGTTTATTTTCCGGAGATACGCAGTATTTT

clone size: -
J gene: TRBJ2-4
D gene: TRBD1
V gene: TRBV19
CDR3 protein: CASSPGQLLAKNIQYF
CDR3 DNA: TGTGCCAGTAGTCCGGGACAGCTACTAGCCAAAAACATTCAGTACTTC

clone size: -
J gene: TRBJ1-2
D gene: -
V gene: TRBV11-3
CDR3 protein: CASSLDGQSNYGYTF
CDR3 DNA: TGTGCCAGCAGCTTAGATGGGCAGTCTAACTATGGCTACACCTTC

clone size: -
J gene: TRBJ2-7
D gene: -
V gene: TRBV7-2
CDR3 protein: CASSFSSYEQYF
CDR3 DNA: TGTGCCAGCAGCTTCAGCTCCTACGAGCAGTACTTC

clone size: -
J gene: TRBJ1-2
D gene: -
V gene: TRBV4-2
CDR3 protein: CASSQDGGANYGYTF
CDR3 DNA: TGTGCCAGCAGCCAAGACGGGGGGGCTAACTATGGCTACACCTTC

clone size: -
J gene: TRBJ1-2
D gene: -
V gene: TRBV6-1
CDR3 protein: CASSEAAGYYGYTF
CDR3 DNA: TGTGCCAGCAGTGAAGCGGCAGGTTACTATGGCTACACCTTC

clone size: -
J gene: TRBJ2-5
D gene: TRBD2
V gene: TRBV7-2
CDR3 protein: CASSLGTSGGAKETQYF
CDR3 DNA: TGTGCCAGCAGCTTAGGGACTAGCGGGGGGGCTAAAGAGACCCAGTACTTC

clone size: few
J gene: TRBJ2-1
D gene: TRBD2
V gene: TRBV7-2
CDR3 protein: CASSLVSSSGGLYNEQFF
CDR3 DNA: TGTGCCAGCAGCTTAGTTTCGTCTAGCGGGGGCCTCTACAATGAGCAGTTCTTC

clone size: -
J gene: TRBJ1-1
D gene: -
V gene: TRBV11-2
CDR3 protein: CASKLPLNTEAFF
CDR3 DNA: TGTGCCAGCAAGCTACCCTTGAACACTGAAGCTTTCTTT

clone size: -
J gene: TRBJ2-3
D gene: TRBD2
V gene: TRBV7-3
CDR3 protein: CASSDSGGATDTQYF
CDR3 DNA: TGTGCCAGCAGTGATAGCGGGGGGGCAACAGATACGCAGTATTTT

clone size: -
J gene: TRBJ1-2
D gene: -
V gene: TRBV18
CDR3 protein: CASSSDQERSGLSGYTF
CDR3 DNA: TGTGCCAGCTCATCGGATCAGGAGCGGTCAGGCCTTTCTGGCTACACCTTC